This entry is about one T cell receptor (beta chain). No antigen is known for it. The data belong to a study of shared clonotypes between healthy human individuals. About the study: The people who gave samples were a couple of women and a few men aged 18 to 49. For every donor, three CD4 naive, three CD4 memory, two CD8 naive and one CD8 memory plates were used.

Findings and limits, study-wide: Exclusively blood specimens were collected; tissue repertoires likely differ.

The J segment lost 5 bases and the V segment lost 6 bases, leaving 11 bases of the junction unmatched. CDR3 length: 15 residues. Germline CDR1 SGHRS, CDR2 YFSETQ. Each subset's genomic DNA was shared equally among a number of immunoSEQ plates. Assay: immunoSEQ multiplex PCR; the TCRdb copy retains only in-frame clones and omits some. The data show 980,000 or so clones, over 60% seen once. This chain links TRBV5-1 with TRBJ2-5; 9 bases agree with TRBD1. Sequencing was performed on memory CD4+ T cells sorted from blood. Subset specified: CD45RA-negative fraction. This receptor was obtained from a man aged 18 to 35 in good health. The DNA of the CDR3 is TGCGCCAGCACCCCCCGGGGGACAGGGCGGGAGACCCAGTACTTC. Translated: CASTPRGTGRETQYF.